This T cell receptor beta chain was obtained from a study of T cells in localized non-small cell lung cancer. Concerning this clone: Its antigen is still unknown. One end of the junction is discordant with germline, which a read error may explain.

Repertoires were generated with immunoSEQ multiplex PCR, while TCRdb's copy carries only in-frame clones and drops some. The sample shows roughly 30,000 clones, 88% of them seen only once. Study observations and caveats: Sequencing involved a lone tumor region, leaving heterogeneity possible. Median detection of top 100 tumor clones in adjacent lung was 55 to 60 clones. Uninvolved neighboring lung showed the greatest T cell clonality, exceeding tumor.

The CDR3 totals 13 residues. Germline V gene lookup returns CDR1 MNHEY and CDR2 SVGAGI. This sample comprised peripheral blood, obtained before any cancer treatment. This receptor was taken from a female donor older than 55 with stage III squamous cell lung carcinoma. This chain uses TRBV6-5 with TRBJ1-2, with unresolved D. The DNA of the CDR3 is TGTGTCAGCAGTTACGGCCGGGGCTATGGCTACACCTTC. Protein: CVSSYGRGYGYTF.